The 7 T cell receptor beta chains reported below all come from one sample, sequenced in a study of blood T cell repertoires in COVID-19. Repertoires were generated with immunoSEQ multiplex PCR, while TCRdb's copy carries only in-frame clones and drops some. The data contain approximately 110,000 clones, around four fifths of them singletons. The material sequenced was peripheral blood. The receptors were sampled from a woman between 65 and 79 years old with acute or convalescent COVID-19.

V gene TRBV3-1 (or the pseudogene TRBV3-2) combines with J gene TRBJ2-3; 8 nucleotides agree with TRBD2. Looked up from germline, CDR1 is LGHDT and CDR2 is YNNKEL (reference sequence). This CDR3 region has 16 residues. With V trimmed by 2 bases and J by 3 bases, 7 bases remained unmatched. CDR3 protein: CASSQLAGGGTDTQYF. CDR3 coding DNA: TGTGCCAGCAGCCAACTGGCGGGGGGTGGGACAGATACGCAGTATTTT.

The genes are TRBV6-5 and TRBJ2-2; D unclear. Trimming stripped 7 bases from V and 8 bases from J, with 11 bases between. CDR3 length: 12 amino acids. Per germline, CDR1 MNHEY and CDR2 SVGAGI. Here the CDR3 reads CASTPIRGELFF. CDR3 in DNA: TGTGCCAGCACCCCTATCAGGGGGGAGCTGTTTTTT.

CDR3 DNA: TGTGCCAGCAGCGCTCGACTAGCGGGGGCCAATGAGCAGTTCTTC. It codes for CASSARLAGANEQFF. The rearrangement links TRBV7-3 to TRBJ2-1, with 12 nucleotides matching TRBD2. Germline V gene data show CDR1 as SGHTA and CDR2 as FQGTGA. CDR3 size: 15 residues. The V segment lost 5 bases and the J segment 6 bases; nucleotides outside the gene matches: 5. Full variable domain (remainder filled in from reference TRBV7-3 and TRBJ2-1): GAGVSQTPSNKVTEKGKYVELRCDPISGHTALYWYRQSLGQGPEFLIYFQGTGAADDSGLPNDRFFAVRPEGSVSTLKIQRTERGDSAVYLCASSARLAGANEQFFGPGTRLTVL.

The chain has TRBV12-3 or TRBV12-4 and TRBJ1-5; D is undetermined. This CDR3 is built from 13 residues. V lost 2 bases, J lost 7 bases, and 9 bases lay in between. The DNA for the CDR3 is TGTGCCAGCAGTTTAAGGGAGGGACAGCCCCAGCATTTT. It specifies CASSLREGQPQHF.

J is TRBJ2-5 and V is TRBV28; a weak D match, TRBD1 (6 bases). The germline gives CDR1 MDHEN, CDR2 SYDVKM. The CDR3 is 13 amino acids. V was shortened by 6 bases and J by 2 bases, with 10 bases between the two germline ends. CDR3: CASRMTGQETQYF. Written as DNA, the CDR3 is TGTGCCAGCAGGATGACAGGACAAGAGACCCAGTACTTC.

This CDR3 reads CASSLSGARANVLTF. As DNA, the CDR3 is TGTGCCAGCAGCTTAAGCGGGGCAAGGGCCAACGTCCTGACTTTC. V and J are TRBV7-2 and TRBJ2-6; TRBD2 aligns across 7 bases. From germline, CDR1 is SGHTA and CDR2 FQGNSA. The CDR3 spans 15 residues. The junction had 3 bases not matched to a gene; V was cut back by 2 bases and J by 5 bases.

V is TRBV5-1 and J is TRBJ1-1; 7 bases are shared with TRBD1. The CDR3 consists of 14 residues. Trimming removed 4 bases from V and 2 bases from J; junction bases left unmatched: 5. Germline V lookup: CDR1 SGHRS, CDR2 YFSETQ. CDR3 loop: CASSRGTANTEAFF. In DNA, the CDR3 is TGCGCCAGCAGCCGGGGGACAGCTAACACTGAAGCTTTCTTT.